The 8 T cell receptor beta chains reported below all come from one sample, sequenced in a study of monozygotic twins with inflammatory bowel disease. TCRdb reworked the 5' RACE reads into one entry per CDR3 protein, no DNA. This repertoire includes just over 300,000 distinct CDR3 sequences. The sequenced material came from blood. All receptors derive from a human donor with ulcerative colitis or Crohn's disease, or a healthy co-twin of an affected twin (not recorded which).

The rearrangement joins TRBV11-2 to TRBJ2-5; no DNA is available, so the TRBD1 call from TCRdb remains unchecked. The CDR3 runs to 16 residues. Germline V lookup: CDR1 SGHAT, CDR2 FQNNGV. This CDR3 is CASSSTGTTAQETQYF.

The rearrangement joins TRBV7-2 to TRBJ2-1; TCRdb proposes TRBD1, but this gene call is untestable without DNA. Germline V gives CDR1 SGHTA, CDR2 FQGNSA. The CDR3 runs to 17 residues. CDR3 sequence reads: CASSLSLGTGGGNEQFF.

This rearrangement joins TRBV6-5 to TRBJ1-5; the TCRdb D gene call, TRBD1, has no DNA to confirm it. Germline lookup yields CDR1 MNHEY and CDR2 SVGAGI. The CDR3 consists of 15 residues. The CDR3 loop reads CASSYRGDSNQPQHF.

V usage is TRBV5-5 and J usage is TRBJ2-1; there is no DNA to check the TCRdb D call of TRBD1. The germline CDR1 and CDR2 sequences are SGHKS and YYEKEE (reference sequence). This CDR3 has 16 residues. The CDR3 sequence: CASTVGGSSIYNEQFF.

This sequence joins TRBV9 and TRBJ2-7; TCRdb's D call, TRBD1, is unchecked because there is no DNA. Germline-derived CDR1 and CDR2 are SGDLS and YYNGEE. This CDR3 region has 15 residues. CDR3 residues: CASSVAPTAGIEQYF.

The gene calls are TRBV5-5 and TRBJ1-1; the TCRdb D gene call, TRBD1, has no DNA to confirm it. This CDR3 region has 14 residues. CDR1 is SGHKS and CDR2 is YYEKEE in the germline V gene (reference sequence). The CDR3 here is CASSLARGITEAFF.

The J gene is TRBJ2-4, the V gene TRBV20-1; TCRdb gives TRBD1 as the D gene, but with no DNA this cannot be confirmed. The CDR3 sequence is 12 residues long. Germline V gene lookup returns CDR1 DFQATT and CDR2 SNEGSKA (reference sequence). The CDR3 here is CSAPGLENIQYF.

The gene calls are TRBV4-3 and TRBJ2-5; the TRBD2 assignment by TCRdb is unverifiable without DNA. Germline CDR1 is LGHNA and CDR2 is YSLEER. The CDR3 runs 14 residues. The CDR3 spells CASSLSTSGETQYF.